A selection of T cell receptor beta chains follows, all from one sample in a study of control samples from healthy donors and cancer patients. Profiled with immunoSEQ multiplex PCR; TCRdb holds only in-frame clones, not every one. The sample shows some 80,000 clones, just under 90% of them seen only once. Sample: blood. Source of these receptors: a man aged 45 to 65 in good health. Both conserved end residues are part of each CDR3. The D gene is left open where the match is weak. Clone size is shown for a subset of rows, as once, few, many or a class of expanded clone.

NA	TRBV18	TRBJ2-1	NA	TGTGCCAGCTCACCTAGTAATGAGCAGTTCTTC	CASSPSNEQFF
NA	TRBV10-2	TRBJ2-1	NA	TGCGCCAGCAGTGAGAGGGGGGACTACAATGAGCAGTTCTTC	CASSERGDYNEQFF
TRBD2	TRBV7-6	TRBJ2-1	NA	TGTGCCAGCAGCAAACTAGCGGGGGGCTCCTACAATGAGCAGTTCTTC	CASSKLAGGSYNEQFF
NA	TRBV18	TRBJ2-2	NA	TGTGCCAGCTCACCAGGGGTCCTGTTAAACACCGGGGAGCTGTTTTTT	CASSPGVLLNTGELFF
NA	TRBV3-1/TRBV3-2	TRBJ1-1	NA	TGTGCCAGCAGCCAAGGTCTGGGCACTGAAGCTTTCTTT	CASSQGLGTEAFF
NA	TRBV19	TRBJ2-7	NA	TGTGCCAGTAGTATAGTTTCGGGCCGCTCCTACGAGCAGTACTTC	CASSIVSGRSYEQYF
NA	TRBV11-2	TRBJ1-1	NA	TGTGCCAGCAGCTTAGATTCGAGGGTAGGAGCTTTCTTT	CASSLDSRVGAFF
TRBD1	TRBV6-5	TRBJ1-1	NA	TGTGCCAGCAGTCCACAGGGGGGGGTCACTGAAGCTTTCTTT	CASSPQGGVTEAFF
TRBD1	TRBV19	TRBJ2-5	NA	TGTGCCAGTAGTCCTGGGACAGGGCGGCGAGAGACCCAGTACTTC	CASSPGTGRRETQYF
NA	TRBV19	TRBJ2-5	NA	TGTGCCAGTAGTGACGGGATGTACCAAGAGACCCAGTACTTC	CASSDGMYQETQYF
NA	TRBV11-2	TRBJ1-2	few	TGTGCCAGCAGCTTAATAGCAGGGGACTATGGCTACACCTTC	CASSLIAGDYGYTF
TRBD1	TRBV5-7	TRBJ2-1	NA	TGTGCCAGCAGCTTGGCCAGGGACAGGTACAATGAGCAGTTCTTC	CASSLARDRYNEQFF
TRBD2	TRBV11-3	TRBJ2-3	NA	TGTGCCAGCAGCTTCAGTCCCGGGACTAGCTTTACGCAGTATTTT	CASSFSPGTSFTQYF
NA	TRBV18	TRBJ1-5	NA	TGTGCCAGCTCACCGACTCTTCAGGGAAGTCGTCAGCCCCAGCATTTT	CASSPTLQGSRQPQHF
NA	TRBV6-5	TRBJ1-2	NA	TGTGCCAGCAGAGGAGTCCCACTAGGCTACACCTTC	CASRGVPLGYTF
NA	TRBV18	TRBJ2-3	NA	TGTGCCAGCTCACCAATATCCGTGGGATCGGGGGGCAGCGATACGCAGTATTTT	CASSPISVGSGGSDTQYF
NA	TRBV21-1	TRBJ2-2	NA	TGTGCCAGCACCGAGAGGTTAGGGACAGGGGGGACCGGGGAGCTGTTTTTT	CASTERLGTGGTGELFF
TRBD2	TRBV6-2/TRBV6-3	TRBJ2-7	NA	TGTGCCAGCAGCCGTACTAGCGGGGGGACCTCCTACGAGCAGTACTTC	CASSRTSGGTSYEQYF
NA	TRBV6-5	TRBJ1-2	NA	TGTGCCAGCAGTCCCCGCCAGGCGGGCGGCTACACCTTC	CASSPRQAGGYTF
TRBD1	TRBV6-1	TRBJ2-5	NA	TGTGCCAGCAGTGAGGGGACAGGGGGTGGGGAGACCCAGTACTTC	CASSEGTGGGETQYF
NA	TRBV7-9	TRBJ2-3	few	TGTGCCAGCAGCTTAGTCAACAGCCCCACAGATACGCAGTATTTT	CASSLVNSPTDTQYF
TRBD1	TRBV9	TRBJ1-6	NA	TGTGCCAGCAGCGCAGACAGGGGGCGTAATTCACCCCTCCACTTT	CASSADRGRNSPLHF
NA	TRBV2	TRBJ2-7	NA	TGTGCCAGCAGTTACAGGGAGACCTACGAGCAGTACTTC	CASSYRETYEQYF
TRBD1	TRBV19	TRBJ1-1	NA	TGTGCCAGTAGTCTTACAGGGGGCGCGATCACTGAAGCTTTCTTT	CASSLTGGAITEAFF
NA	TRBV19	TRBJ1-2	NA	TGTGCCAGTACCGGCCCCACCTATGGCTACACCTTC	CASTGPTYGYTF
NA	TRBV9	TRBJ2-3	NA	TGTGCCAGCAGCGCGGCCTCCAGCACAGATACGCAGTATTTT	CASSAASSTDTQYF
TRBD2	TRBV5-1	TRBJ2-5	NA	TGCGCCAGCAGCCGACTGGGCGGGGGGTCCCAAGAGACCCAGTACTTC	CASSRLGGGSQETQYF
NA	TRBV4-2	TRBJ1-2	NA	TGTGCCAGCAGCCTCAGGGTCCCCGTGGACTATGGCTACACCTTC	CASSLRVPVDYGYTF
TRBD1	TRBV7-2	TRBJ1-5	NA	TGTGCCAGCAGCTATGGGGGGACAGGGTACCAGCCCCAGCATTTT	CASSYGGTGYQPQHF
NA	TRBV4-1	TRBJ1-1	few	TGCGCCAGCAGCCCGGGGGAGGGTATAGCGGACACTGAAGCTTTCTTT	CASSPGEGIADTEAFF
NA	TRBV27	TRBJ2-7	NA	TGTGCCAGCAGGAGGTCGGAGGGGACCTACGAGCAGTACTTC	CASRRSEGTYEQYF
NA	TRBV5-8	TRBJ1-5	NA	TGTGCCAGCAGCTTGAGGGGGGGGAATCAGCCCCAGCATTTT	CASSLRGGNQPQHF
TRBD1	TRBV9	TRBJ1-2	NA	TGTGCCAGCAGCGTAGCGGACAGGGGACTTCGAGGCTACACCTTC	CASSVADRGLRGYTF
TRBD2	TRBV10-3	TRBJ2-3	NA	TGTGCCATCAACGAGGAGCGGGGGGCCACAGATACGCAGTATTTT	CAINEERGATDTQYF
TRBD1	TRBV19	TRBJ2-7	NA	TGTGCCAGTAGTATGTGGGACAGCCGCTCCTACGAGCAGTACTTC	CASSMWDSRSYEQYF
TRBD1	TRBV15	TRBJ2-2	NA	TGTGCCACCAGCAGAGTCGGGACAGGGGGAAACAACGGGGAGCTGTTTTTT	CATSRVGTGGNNGELFF
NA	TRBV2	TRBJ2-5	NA	TGTGCCAGCAGAAGGTACCAAGAGACCCAGTACTTC	CASRRYQETQYF
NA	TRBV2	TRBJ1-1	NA	TGTGCCAGCAGTATATCGGGTGGGAACACTGAAGCTTTCTTT	CASSISGGNTEAFF
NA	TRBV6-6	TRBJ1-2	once	TGTGCCAGCAGTTACTCCAGACAGGACCTATACACCTTC	CASSYSRQDLYTF
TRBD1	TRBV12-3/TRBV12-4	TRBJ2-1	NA	TGTGCCAGCAGTTTAGACAGGGGAAGTGAGCAGTTCTTC	CASSLDRGSEQFF
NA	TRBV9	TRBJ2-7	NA	TGTGCCAGCAGCGGCCGGGACGACGAGCAGTACTTC	CASSGRDDEQYF
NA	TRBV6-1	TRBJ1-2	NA	TGTGCCAGCAGTGAAGATCCCTCTGCGGGCTACACCTTC	CASSEDPSAGYTF
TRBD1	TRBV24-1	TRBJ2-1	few	TGTGCCACCAGTGCCTCCGGGACAGGGGTTGGTGAGCAGTTCTTC	CATSASGTGVGEQFF
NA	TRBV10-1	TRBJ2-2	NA	TGCGCCAGCAGAGATGGGACTCCCACCGGGGAGCTGTTTTTT	CASRDGTPTGELFF
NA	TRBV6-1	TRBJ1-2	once	TGTGCCAGCAAGGAAGACTATGGCTACACCTTC	CASKEDYGYTF
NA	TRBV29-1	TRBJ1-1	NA	TGCAGCGTTGATGGGGGGGGGCAGCTCACTGAAGCTTTCTTT	CSVDGGGQLTEAFF
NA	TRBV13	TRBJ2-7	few	TGTGCCAGCAGCTCTAGCTCCTACGAGCAGTACTTC	CASSSSSYEQYF
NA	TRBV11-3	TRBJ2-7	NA	TGTGCCAGCAACCCGGCCAGGGGGGAAGGGGAGCAGTACTTC	CASNPARGEGEQYF
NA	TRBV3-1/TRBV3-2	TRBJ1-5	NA	TGTGCCAGCAGCCAACGGCAAGGGGCTAGCAATCAGCCCCAGCATTTT	CASSQRQGASNQPQHF
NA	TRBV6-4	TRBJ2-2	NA	TGTGCCAGCAGCGTCGACTGGACCGGGGAGCTGTTTTTT	CASSVDWTGELFF
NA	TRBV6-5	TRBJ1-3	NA	TGTGCCAGCAACCCCATCGCCAGCTCTGGAAACACCATATATTTT	CASNPIASSGNTIYF
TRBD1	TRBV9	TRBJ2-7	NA	TGTGCCAGCAGCGTAGCTCCGACAGGGGGGTCCTACGAGCAGTACTTC	CASSVAPTGGSYEQYF
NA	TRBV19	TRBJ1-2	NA	TGTGCCAGTAACGACGGGTTTGGGAGCTACACCTTC	CASNDGFGSYTF